This T cell receptor beta chain was identified during a study of blood T cell repertoires in COVID-19. Study information: COVID-19 samples, acute and convalescent, were from the United States, Italy and Spain. The analysed material was cDNA or gDNA that came from T cells, B-cell-depleted T cells, or PBMCs.

The V gene lost 5 bases and the J gene lost 0 bases, with 11 bases spanning the gap. The CDR3 loop spans 15 amino acids. Germline V gives CDR1 SGHAT, CDR2 FQNNGV. In the original workflow: Nucleated cell number was recorded as an estimate derived from reference gene primer amplification. Here immunoSEQ multiplex PCR was the method, and the copy in TCRdb shows in-frame clones only, minus some. V and J calls and clone size are those listed in that table; D and trimming were worked out from the DNA. Here the sample spans roughly 100,000 clones, around 87% being singletons. The receptor was isolated from a man aged 50 or older with acute or convalescent COVID-19. The gene calls are TRBV11-2 and TRBJ2-1, with D unclear. Sequencing was done on a sample of peripheral blood. The DNA for the CDR3 is TGTGCCAGCAGCCCTTGGCCTAGCTCCTACAATGAGCAGTTCTTC. Its translation is CASSPWPSSYNEQFF. Full variable domain (remainder filled in from reference TRBV11-2 and TRBJ2-1): EAGVAQSPRYKIIEKRQSVAFWCNPISGHATLYWYQQILGQGPKLLIQFQNNGVVDDSQLPKDRFSAERLKGVDSTLKIQPAKLEDSAVYLCASSPWPSSYNEQFFGPGTRLTVL.